This TCR beta chain was captured in a study of blood T cells in healthy people across ages. Whole-study results and caveats: Changes seen in expanded clonotypes were possibly confounded by donor CMV status left unknown.

With a J-beta primer mix and a sample-barcoded 5' primer, a second PCR ran roughly 6 to 11 cycles. TCRdb reprocessed the 5' RACE reads via MiXCR and lists one record per CDR3 protein. Of 1.5 million to 2 million distinct CDR3 sequences in the sample, about 50% are singletons; the top ten hold over 2%. V lost 0 bases and J lost 5; bases outside the gene matches: 10. This CDR3 comprises 16 residues. Looked up from germline, CDR1 is SGHRS and CDR2 is YFSETQ. With regard to this clonotype: Its antigen is unknown.

V gene TRBV5-1 combines with J gene TRBJ1-1, with 7 bases identical to TRBD1. Sequencing used blood. This clonotype was obtained from a woman in her thirties or forties in good health. CDR3 region: CASSLGAGGQWTEAFF. The CDR3 bases are TGCGCCAGCAGCTTGGGGGCAGGGGGTCAGTGGACTGAAGCTTTCTTT.